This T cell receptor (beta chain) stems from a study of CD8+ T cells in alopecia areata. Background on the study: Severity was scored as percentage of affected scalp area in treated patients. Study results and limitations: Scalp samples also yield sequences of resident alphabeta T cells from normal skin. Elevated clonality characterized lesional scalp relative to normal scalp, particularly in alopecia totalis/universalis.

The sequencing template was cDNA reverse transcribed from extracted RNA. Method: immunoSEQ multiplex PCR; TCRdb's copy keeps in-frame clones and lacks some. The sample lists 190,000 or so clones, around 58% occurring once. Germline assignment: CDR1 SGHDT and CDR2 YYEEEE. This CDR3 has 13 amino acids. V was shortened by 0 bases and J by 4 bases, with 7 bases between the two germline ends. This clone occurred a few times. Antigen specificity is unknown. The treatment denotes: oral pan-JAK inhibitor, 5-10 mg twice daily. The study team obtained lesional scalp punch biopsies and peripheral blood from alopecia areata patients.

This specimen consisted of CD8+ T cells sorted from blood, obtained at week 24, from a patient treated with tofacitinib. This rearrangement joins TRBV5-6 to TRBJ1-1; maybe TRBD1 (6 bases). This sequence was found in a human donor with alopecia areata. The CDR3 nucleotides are TGTGCCAGCAGCTTGGAGGGGGGCACTGAAGCTTTCTTT. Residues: CASSLEGGTEAFF.